This TCR beta chain originates from a study of naive and memory T cell subsets (dated by TCRdb to 2015 to 2018). Describing the broader study: An open-source, UMI-based TCR alpha and beta sequencing pipeline was applied to sorted naive and memory peripheral blood T cell subsets. IgG serology results and the functional CMV T cell responses were in complete agreement. RNA was DNase-treated and reverse transcribed with TCR constant-region primers, mostly using SuperScript III.

This clonotype was recorded only once. No cognate antigen has been identified for it. No much larger clonotype is one base removed from it; base qualities were not supplied. Weak support is all one read offers. From the second PCR step on, the TCR alpha and beta chain libraries were amplified in separate reactions. The CMV status of each donor was determined by measuring IFNgamma production from CD4+ T cells after fresh PBMCs had been stimulated overnight with CMV viral lysate. CD4 T cells were positively selected using Miltenyi beads, after which CD8 T cells were positively selected from the CD4-negative fraction. After staining for CD3, CD4, CD8, CD45RA, CD27 and a live/dead dye, cells were sorted on a BD Aria II into four subsets based on CD45RA and CD27. Effector memory cells were sorted as CD45RA-CD27-, whereas EMRA cells were sorted as CD45RA+CD27-. Blood came from a few healthy volunteers, each fractionated into CD4 and CD8 T cells and then into four differentiation subsets. About 130 ml of peripheral blood was collected from each donor, and PBMC were isolated by Ficoll-Paque PLUS density-gradient centrifugation. Sorted cells were lysed in RLT buffer, and RNA was extracted with a Qiagen RNeasy kit and stored at -80°C.

Libraries were prepared through UMI-ligation and nested PCR. An equimolar mix of two oligonucleotides covering both TRBC1 and TRBC2 was used as the beta constant-region primer. A single-stranded oligonucleotide containing the SP2 primer and a 12-nucleotide UMI was joined to the 3' end of the cDNA by T4 RNA ligase 1. Four rounds of PCR were used to amplify ligated cDNA, with nested alpha and beta constant-region primers being used together with the SP2 primer. Incubation of the ligation reaction lasted roughly 18-24 hours at 16 degrees C. To avoid over-amplification, PCR2 was usually performed as a SYBR Green qPCR and halted once a predetermined threshold was reached. Every purification after the first one was done using Agencourt AMPure XP magnetic beads. Libraries were quantified by Qubit and checked on a TapeStation, with a main peak expected near 650 bp. Sequencing of the pooled libraries was done on an Illumina MiSeq using v2 2x251 paired-end kits, which typically yielded about 0.85-2.3 million reads per sample. Each sample library was pooled at approximately 3.6 nM, and about 4.5-7% PhiX was included to improve cluster recognition. The paper's processing steps were these. Using tag matching that tolerated one base-pair mismatch, Decombinator assigned V and J genes to FASTQ reads that had been processed by Demultiplexor. UMIs were used by Collapsinator to correct both sequencing errors and frequency errors arising from PCR heterogeneity. TCRs were translated and CDR3s were extracted from the conserved cysteine to the FGXG phenylalanine by CDR3Translator, with non-productive sequences being flagged. Gini, Shannon entropy and inverse Simpson indices were calculated on repertoires subsampled to equal numbers of UMI-defined TCRs. Clonotype abundance distributions were fitted to a power law by maximum likelihood within the linear range. For one naive CD8 sample, the pipeline and MIGEC produced similar UMI counts, unique TCR numbers and clonal distributions. The repertoires were searched for 7,322 CMV-associated CDR3 sequences that had been compiled from VDJdb and a published dataset. The public reads were reanalyzed by TCRdb: fastp trimming at Q25, MiXCR alignment, in-frame beta chains only. For every CDR3 protein sequence, its rows merge into one entry that carries the most common genes and DNA. TCRdb assigned the V and J calls; the authors' analysis was not used. Present in this sample are some 28,000 distinct CDR3 sequences, about 11% of which were seen just once. The ten biggest clones cover approximately 15% of the sample.

Results and caveats for the whole study, not just this receptor: Clonotypes were defined as single alpha or beta chain sequences, not paired alpha/beta receptors. After error correction, only a single occurrence was seen for over 95% of naive TCR sequences, so much steeper abundance distributions were produced than in memory subsets. The repertoire findings for the naive and memory subsets could not be validated against a ground truth, as none was available. TCR abundance followed a power law with an exponent that was different for naive and memory subsets but consistent across the three individuals. RNA-based TCR counts may be affected by expression changes linked to T cell activation and differentiation. In both CD4 and CD8 cells, the Gini index increased while Shannon and inverse Simpson diversity decreased from naive through CM, EM and EMRA.

CDR1 and CDR2, per the germline V gene, are SGHDN and FVKESK. V drops 1 base and J drops 0 bases, leaving 16 bases in between. Reading from cysteine to phenylalanine, the CDR3 counts 18 amino acids. This entry keeps only the CDR3 DNA: 54 bases, framed from base 1. The clonotype comes from a human donor in good health. The chain uses TRBV14 and TRBJ2-1; the D gene cannot be named for sure. Sequencing was performed on effector memory CD4+ T cells from blood. The cell subset or site label, read with the paper, signifies: effector memory, CD45RA- CD27-. The CDR3 reads CASSQVGSGRSSYNEQFF. The nucleotide sequence is given as TGTGCCAGCAGCCAAGTAGGGTCCGGACGGAGCTCCTACAATGAGCAGTTCTTC.